The present T cell receptor beta chain was sequenced within a study of cytomegalovirus exposure and HLA in healthy donors (dated by TCRdb to between 2016 and 2019). Describing the broader study: According to an earlier analysis of 550 to 700 of the donors, about 190 million T cells yielded over 100 million unique TCR beta sequences and about 300 Gb of sequence data. Donor age, sex, ethnicity and CMV serostatus were collected together with the repertoire data. To predict cytomegalovirus infection status, the study combined high-throughput TCR immunosequencing, statistical association of individual TCRs with disease status, and machine learning. Across around 400 genotyped donors of the cohort, an average of roughly 230,000 unique TCR beta nucleotide sequences per donor were sequenced, and roughly 18% of those sequences were non-productive. Using immunosequencing, the study profiled T cell repertoires from 550 to 750 subjects and related those repertoires to cytomegalovirus serostatus. Of the roughly 410 genotyped donors, 80% to 90% were placed in the genetic ancestry cluster associated with self-reported Caucasian donors. In the later analysis, no new phenotypic data were used to find candidate immune exposures; instead, reliance was placed on TCR beta sequences and their occurrence across donors. A separate validation cohort of over 95 different subjects was used in addition to the 666-subject first cohort. The number of typed donors differed by locus: roughly 620-630 for A, B, C, DRB1 and DQB1; some 500 for DQA1; over 600 for DPA1; and around 490 for DPB1. All discovery cohort repertoires had been generated using a single sequencing platform. The study aimed to test whether cataloging public T cell receptors could reveal signatures of past pathogen exposure. HLA typing covered class I and class II loci at four-digit resolution. A later analysis re-analyzed previously published TCR beta repertoires from approximately 700 donors and added high-resolution HLA genotyping to study TCR occurrence patterns. An early release covering approximately 600 HLA-typed donors comprised about 300 gigabases of sequencing data and roughly 86 million unique TCR sequences. In an earlier analysis of roughly 600 of the donors, high-throughput TCR beta sequencing was used to judge whether each TCR beta V gene segment behaved as functional or pseudogenic. Genome-wide SNP genotypes for about three fifths of the roughly 670 donors were used in a later genetic analysis, which treated that subset as a discovery cohort. Because of strong linkage in the cohort, four or five DR-DQ haplotypes were treated as single units for association and clustering.

The library relied on the immunoSEQ multiplex PCR assay. A mixture of 60 forward primers for TCR Vbeta segments and 13 reverse primers for TCR Jbeta segments was used in the multiplex PCR. A multiplex PCR assay on genomic DNA amplified the CDR3 region of rearranged TCR beta genes. The Illumina HiSeq System was used to sequence the amplified TCR beta libraries as 87-base-pair reads. Per the authors' processing: A later analysis counted around 72 million unique TCR beta chains across the 550 to 700 repertoires, and approximately 11 million of these chains were shared by at least two donors. Raw reads were error-corrected and collapsed into unique sequences with a nearest-neighbor algorithm that merged closely related sequences to remove PCR and sequencing errors. To assign V, D and J gene segments, CDR3 sequences were aligned to IMGT reference sequences. Each retained sequence needed at least a six-nucleotide match to both a V gene segment and a J gene segment. Rearrangements were classified as productive when the CDR3 lacked stop codons and remained in frame with V and J, and all other rearrangements were classified as non-productive. CDR3 was defined by IMGT convention, running from the second conserved V-encoded cysteine to the conserved J-encoded phenylalanine. Sequences without an unambiguous match to a single V gene segment were excluded from the earlier analysis of over 500 of the donors. In an earlier analysis of a few hundred of the donors, V segments were called functional above 56.7% productive rearrangements and were called segregating when the between-donor standard deviation exceeded 5%. A statistical classification framework was built for diagnosing cytomegalovirus status from the catalog of TCR beta chain sequences. In a later analysis, V and J genes were assigned by comparing TCR nucleotide sequences against IMGT/GENE-DB human TR gene sequences. The TCRdist pipeline was used in a later analysis to assign CDR3 sequences and most-parsimonious VDJ recombination scenarios. In a later analysis, every TCR beta chain was defined by the combination of its CDR3 amino acid sequence and its V-gene family, and reads without a unique V-gene family were dropped. In a later analysis, nearly 600 highly shared, low-generation-probability nucleotide sequences were removed to address suspected cross-contamination and a sequencing artifact. In a later analysis, a clonal expansion index was calculated for each public chain from normalized within-repertoire ranks of inferred template counts. Generation probabilities in a later analysis came from a VDJ recombination model fitted to out-of-frame rearrangements, and those results were checked against IGoR. A later analysis scored TCR-TCR, TCR-HLA and TCR-CMV co-occurrence with hypergeometric tests, applying a repertoire-size bias correction to TCR pairs. A later analysis estimated false discovery rates by permuting HLA or CMV assignments 20 times. In a later analysis, co-occurring TCRs were grouped using DBSCAN, with TCRdist sequence similarity added in when clustering inside HLA-allele-positive subsets. Co-occurrence clustering excluded repertoires with fewer than 30,000 or more than 120,000 public chains, plus five with anomalous nucleotide sharing. This is the immuneACCESS table as TCRdb keeps it, with only in-frame sequences that have V and J called. A part of the clones is gone; compared with another copy, unresolved V genes explain less than half, and the rest is unexplained. For V, J and clone size, that table is used; D and trimming come from the DNA. The sample table lists about 100,000 clones, around 80% of them with a count of one. 0.7% to 0.85% of the sample goes to the ten largest clones.

Beyond this particular receptor, the publication reports: In a later analysis, HLA-associated TCR beta chains showed more clonal expansion and lower generation probabilities than non-associated chains that were equally common. According to a later genetic analysis, donors in an Asian-associated ancestry cluster had fewer N-insertions in productive TCRs than the approximately 670-donor mean. The presence/absence analyses assumed that sequencing depth was roughly uniform across donors, and that assumption may not be true. A group of highly shared sequence variants was considered likely to be a technical artifact of the sequencing pipeline. It was suggested by the authors that the approach could potentially be generalized to other disease states and immunological phenotypes. A later analysis found that most CMV-associated TCR beta chains appeared HLA-restricted, with HLA associations seemingly driven largely by CMV exposure. A later analysis found that TCR association rates varied across HLA loci, with DRB1 alleles showing the most associated TCRs and HLA-C alleles the fewest. An earlier analysis of 587 of the donors showed that most TCR beta V segments appeared in productive rearrangements either about 87% or about 30% of the time, which broadly matched IMGT annotations. Specific HLA alleles were associated with 15,000 to 20,000 TCR beta sequences at a false discovery rate of 0.05 in a later analysis. Most TCR sequences were seen in very few donors, while some public TCRs were found in many individuals. In both the original and validation cohorts, the classifier was reported to diagnose cytomegalovirus status with high specificity and sensitivity. Several of the top co-occurrence clusters appeared to be linked to parvovirus B19, influenza, CMV and Epstein-Barr virus, according to a later analysis. A later genetic analysis associated a missense DCLRE1C variant with V-gene and J-gene trimming of TCR beta chains, and an independent cohort replicated the association. A total of 150 to 200 TCR beta chains were listed by the study as associated with cytomegalovirus. The 87-base-pair reads could not distinguish some IMGT-functional V segments, including TRBV6-2 and TRBV6-3, so those segments were excluded. Correlated functional status among segregating V segments might be attributable to linkage disequilibrium, but an unknown experimental factor could not be ruled out. Strong co-occurrence of HLA alleles, especially DR and DQ, made assigning TCR associations to individual alleles difficult. This cohort had only TCR beta chains sequenced, and the lack of alpha or paired-chain data limited which features could be detected. Because HLA typing was missing for some donors at each locus, association tests included only the typed subset. Because counts were too low, around 17 rarely observed V segments, including chromosome 9 orphons, were left out of the earlier analysis of 587 of the donors. A further reported finding was that TCR beta sequences accurately predicted the HLA-A and HLA-B alleles for most subjects in the first cohort. In vitro tests confirmed that a few of the cytomegalovirus-associated TCR beta chains recognize cytomegalovirus antigens. CMV serostatus was the only immune exposure information available for the cohort.

The CDR3 runs 15 amino acids, cysteine and phenylalanine included. The kept DNA is CDR3 alone, 45 bases in frame from the first base. As encoded in the germline V gene, CDR1 is MNHEY while CDR2 is SVGAGI. Unmatched junction bases come to 7, with V trimmed by 5 bases and J by 4 bases. Worth noting for this clone: Its recognized antigen is unknown. Base-call qualities are not available, and no considerably larger clone is one nucleotide away.

The cohort consisted of 600 to 700 healthy bone marrow donors. Cohort members were all nominally healthy when sampled, although unrecorded immune exposures were likely present. The donor tested CMV seronegative and was one of the 352 seronegative cohort members. Each donor provided a peripheral blood sample, and peripheral blood mononuclear cells were used for TCR beta sequencing. The Qiagen DNeasy Blood Extraction Kit was used to extract genomic DNA from the blood cell samples. The TCR was taken from a woman between 55 and 75 years old in good health and CMV-seronegative. The V gene is TRBV6-5 and the J gene is TRBJ2-2, and 7 junction bases match TRBD1. The material sequenced was PBMCs. The DNA reads TGTGCCAGCAGTCCCGACAGGGCCAGCACCGGGGAGCTGTTTTTT. Its protein reads: CASSPDRASTGELFF.